The following is a TCR beta chain sequence with its context. TCRdb's table, derived via immunoSEQ multiplex PCR, lists solely in-frame clones and lacks some. The sample contains tens of thousands of clones, under 95% of which appear only once. These data belong to a study of OX40 agonist ivuxolimab in advanced cancers. Overall study: The dose-escalation group included hepatocellular carcinoma, melanoma, renal cell carcinoma and head and neck cancer. Of the patients, three showed partial responses, one with hepatocellular carcinoma and two with cutaneous melanoma.

Sampling times: baseline, cycle 4 day 1, cycle 7 day 1. The source was CD4+ or CD8+ T cells sorted from blood, collected in a trial of the OX40 agonist ivuxolimab. The TCR comes from an adult with an advanced solid tumor such as melanoma, head and neck, liver or kidney cancer.

The CDR3 is CASSITGGEKLFF. The CDR3 region has the DNA TGTGCCAGTAGTATCACAGGGGGTGAAAAACTGTTTTTT. The chain employs TRBV19 and TRBJ1-4, with TRBD1 identical over 8 bases. CDR1 and CDR2 from the germline V gene are LNHDA and SQIVND (reference sequence). The CDR3 covers 13 residues. V lost 3 bases, J lost 7 bases, and 1 base stayed unmatched. The variable domain in full, with the rest retrieved from reference TRBV19 and TRBJ1-4, is DGGITQSPKYLFRKEGQNVTLSCEQNLNHDAMYWYRQDPGQGLRLIYYSQIVNDFQKGDIAEGYSVSREKKESFPLTVTSAQKNPTAFYLCASSITGGEKLFFGSGTQLSVL.